What follows is one T cell receptor beta chain and its context. Its cognate antigen has yet to be identified. No base-level quality is on record; no much larger clone is a single base apart. This sample was taken from a study of blood T cell repertoires in COVID-19 (TCRdb year 2020). At the level of the whole study: The collaborator samples originated in the United States, Italy and Spain and spanned the acute and convalescent phases of COVID-19. The prospective study material was composed of cDNA or gDNA derived from T cells, B-cell-depleted T cells, or PBMCs. The dataset comprised deeply sampled blood TCRbeta repertoires from subjects exposed to, actively infected with, or recovered from COVID-19. A freely available public database, intended as a resource for researchers studying the immune response to SARS-CoV-2, is where the repertoires were released. Samples came from the ongoing ImmuneRACE study (first 160 participants) plus 1,254 subjects from 6 global collaborators. Nearly every sample came with metadata listing a de-identified subject ID, COVID-19 status, age in years and sex. Where HLA class I and class II types were available, the types were taken from metadata supplied by the sample provider, not from assay-based typing.

Overall results and qualifications from the work: Clinical and demographic metadata were provided uncurated, with the amount varying by source and participant.

TCRbeta CDR3 regions were amplified from genomic DNA using the immunoSEQ Assay, a bias-controlled multiplex PCR. The paper's data handling went like this. The number of nucleated cells in each sample was estimated by amplification of reference gene primers within the assay. Sequence reads were collapsed and filtered to measure the absolute abundance of every unique TCRbeta CDR3 rearrangement. Productive Simpson clonality was computed per sample as the square root of Simpson's diversity index over productive rearrangements. TCRdb provides this immuneACCESS table in a form limited to in-frame rearrangements. Some clones are lacking; in checked studies, under half of them reflect an unresolved V gene, and why the rest are absent is not known. V, J and clone size are taken as reported in that table, and D and trimming were inferred from the DNA itself. This sample gives 30,000 to 40,000 clones in total; roughly 85% of them show up just once. The top ten clones comprise roughly 45% of the sample.

The collaborating institutions used their own protocols to collect whole blood in K2EDTA tubes. For TCRbeta analysis, collaborators shipped samples as frozen whole blood, isolated PBMCs, or DNA extracted from either of those sample types. This clonotype originated in a man in his sixties with active or convalescent COVID-19. Sequenced material: peripheral blood.

The CDR3 amino acid sequence is: CASSEIVGGGYTF. The nucleotides read TGTGCCAGCAGTGAAATTGTGGGCGGGGGCTACACCTTC. The receptor chain draws on TRBV2 and TRBJ1-2, with no confidently assigned D gene. Counted from cysteine to phenylalanine, this CDR3 has 13 amino acids. The retained sequence is limited to the CDR3, 39 bases, with the frame set at the first base. The germline ends are 12 bases apart after V is trimmed by 2 bases and J by 8 bases. The germline V gene encodes CDR1 SNHLY and CDR2 FYNNEI.